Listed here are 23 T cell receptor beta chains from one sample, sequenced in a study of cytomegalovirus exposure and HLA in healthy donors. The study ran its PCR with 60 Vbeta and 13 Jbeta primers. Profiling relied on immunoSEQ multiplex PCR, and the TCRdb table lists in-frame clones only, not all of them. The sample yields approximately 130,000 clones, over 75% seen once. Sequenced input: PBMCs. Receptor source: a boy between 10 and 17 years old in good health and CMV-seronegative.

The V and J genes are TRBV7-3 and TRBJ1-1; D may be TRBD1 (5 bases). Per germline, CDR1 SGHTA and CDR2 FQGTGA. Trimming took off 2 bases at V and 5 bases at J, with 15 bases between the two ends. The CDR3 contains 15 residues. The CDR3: CASSLVGRDDTEAFF. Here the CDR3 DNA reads TGTGCCAGCAGCTTAGTCGGCAGGGATGATACTGAAGCTTTCTTT.

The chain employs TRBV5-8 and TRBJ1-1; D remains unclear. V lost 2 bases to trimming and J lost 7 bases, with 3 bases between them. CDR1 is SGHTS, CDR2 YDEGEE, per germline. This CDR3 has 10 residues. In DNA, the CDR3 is TGTGCCAGCAGCTTACATGAAGCTTTCTTT. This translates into CASSLHEAFF.

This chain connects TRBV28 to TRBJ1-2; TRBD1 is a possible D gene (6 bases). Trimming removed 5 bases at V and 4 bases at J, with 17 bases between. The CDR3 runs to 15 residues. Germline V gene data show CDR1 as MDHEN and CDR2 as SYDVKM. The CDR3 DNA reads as TGTGCCAGCAGTACACGGGCGGGGGCGGGCTATGGCTACACCTTC. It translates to CASSTRAGAGYGYTF.

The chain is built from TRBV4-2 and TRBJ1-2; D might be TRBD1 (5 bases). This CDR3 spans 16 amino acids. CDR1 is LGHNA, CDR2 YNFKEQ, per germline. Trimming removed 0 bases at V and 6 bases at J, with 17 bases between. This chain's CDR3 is CASSQDRALKVDGYTF. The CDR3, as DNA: TGTGCCAGCAGCCAAGACAGGGCCCTCAAGGTGGATGGCTACACCTTC.

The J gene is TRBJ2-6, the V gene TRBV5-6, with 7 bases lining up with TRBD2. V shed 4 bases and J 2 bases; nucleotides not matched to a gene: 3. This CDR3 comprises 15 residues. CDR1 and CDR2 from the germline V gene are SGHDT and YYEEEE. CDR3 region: CASSLGLAGANVLTF. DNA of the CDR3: TGTGCCAGCAGCCTTGGACTAGCTGGGGCCAACGTCCTGACTTTC.

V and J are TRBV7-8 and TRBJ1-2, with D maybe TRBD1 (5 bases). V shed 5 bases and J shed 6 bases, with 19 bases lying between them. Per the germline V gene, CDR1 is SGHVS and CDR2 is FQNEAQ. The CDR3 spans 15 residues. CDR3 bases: TGTGCCAGCAGCCTTCAATTCGACAGCAGCCATGGCTACACCTTC. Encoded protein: CASSLQFDSSHGYTF. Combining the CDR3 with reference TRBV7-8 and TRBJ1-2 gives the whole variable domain GAGVSQSPRYKVAKRGQDVALRCDPISGHVSLFWYQQALGQGPEFLTYFQNEAQLDKSGLPSDRFFAERPEGSVSTLKIQRTQQEDSAVYLCASSLQFDSSHGYTFGSGTRLTVV.

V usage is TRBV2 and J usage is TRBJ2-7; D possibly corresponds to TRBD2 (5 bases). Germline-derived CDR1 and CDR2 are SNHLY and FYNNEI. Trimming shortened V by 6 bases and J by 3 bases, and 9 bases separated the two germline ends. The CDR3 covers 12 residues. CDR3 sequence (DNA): TGTGCCAGCAGGGACTCTTTCTACGAGCAGTACTTC. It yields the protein CASRDSFYEQYF.

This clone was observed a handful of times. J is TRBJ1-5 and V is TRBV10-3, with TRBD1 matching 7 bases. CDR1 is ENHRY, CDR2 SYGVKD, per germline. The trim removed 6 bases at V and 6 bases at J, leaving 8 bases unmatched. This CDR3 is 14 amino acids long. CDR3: CAISPQGPGQPQHF. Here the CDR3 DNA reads TGTGCCATCAGCCCACAGGGGCCGGGTCAGCCCCAGCATTTT.

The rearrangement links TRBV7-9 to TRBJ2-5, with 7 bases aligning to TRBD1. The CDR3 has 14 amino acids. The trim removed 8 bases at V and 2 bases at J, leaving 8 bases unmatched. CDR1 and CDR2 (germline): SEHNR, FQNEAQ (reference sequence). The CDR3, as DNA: TGTGCCAGCCGGAATCCGGGACAGCAAGAGACCCAGTACTTC. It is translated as CASRNPGQQETQYF.

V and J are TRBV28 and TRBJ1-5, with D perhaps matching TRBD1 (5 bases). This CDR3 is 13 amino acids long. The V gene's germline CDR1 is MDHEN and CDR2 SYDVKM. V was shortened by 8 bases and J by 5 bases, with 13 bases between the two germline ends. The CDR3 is CASGQGNDQPQHF. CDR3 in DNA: TGTGCCAGCGGTCAGGGTAACGATCAGCCCCAGCATTTT.

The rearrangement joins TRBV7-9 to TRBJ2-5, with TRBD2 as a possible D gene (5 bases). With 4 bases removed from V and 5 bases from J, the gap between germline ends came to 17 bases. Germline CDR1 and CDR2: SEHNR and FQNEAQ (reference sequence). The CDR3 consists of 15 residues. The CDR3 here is CASSSQAEGTETQYF. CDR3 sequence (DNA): TGTGCCAGCAGCTCCCAGGCCGAGGGTACGGAGACCCAGTACTTC. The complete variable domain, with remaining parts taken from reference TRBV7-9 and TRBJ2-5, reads DTGVSQNPRHKITKRGQNVTFRCDPISEHNRLYWYRQTLGQGPEFLTYFQNEAQLEKSRLLSDRFSAERPKGSFSTLEIQRTEQGDSAMYLCASSSQAEGTETQYFGPGTRLLVL.

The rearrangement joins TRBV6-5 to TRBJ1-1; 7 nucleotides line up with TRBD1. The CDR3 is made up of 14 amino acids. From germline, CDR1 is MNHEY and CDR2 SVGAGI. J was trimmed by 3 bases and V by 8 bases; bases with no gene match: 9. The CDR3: CASVEGAGDTEAFF. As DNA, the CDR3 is TGTGCCAGCGTCGAGGGGGCCGGGGACACTGAAGCTTTCTTT.

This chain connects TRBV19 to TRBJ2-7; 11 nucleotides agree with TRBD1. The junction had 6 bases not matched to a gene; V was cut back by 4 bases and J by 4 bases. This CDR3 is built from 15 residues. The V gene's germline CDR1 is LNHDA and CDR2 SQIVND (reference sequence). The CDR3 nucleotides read TGTGCCAGTAGTAGATGGGACAGGGGGACTTACGAGCAGTACTTC. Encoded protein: CASSRWDRGTYEQYF.

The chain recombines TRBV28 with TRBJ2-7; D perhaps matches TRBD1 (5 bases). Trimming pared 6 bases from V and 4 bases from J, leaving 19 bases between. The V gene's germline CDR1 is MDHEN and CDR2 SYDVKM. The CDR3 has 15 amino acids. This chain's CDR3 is CASSPYSPDSYEQYF. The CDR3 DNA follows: TGTGCCAGCAGCCCCTATAGTCCCGACAGTTACGAGCAGTACTTC.

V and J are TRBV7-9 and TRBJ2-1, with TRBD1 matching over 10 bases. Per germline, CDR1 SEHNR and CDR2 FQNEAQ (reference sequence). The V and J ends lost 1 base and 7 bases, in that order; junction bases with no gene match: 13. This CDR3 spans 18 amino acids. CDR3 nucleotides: TGTGCCAGCAGCTTAGGAATAGGGGGACAGGGGTCGTCTAATGAGCAGTTCTTC. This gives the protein CASSLGIGGQGSSNEQFF.

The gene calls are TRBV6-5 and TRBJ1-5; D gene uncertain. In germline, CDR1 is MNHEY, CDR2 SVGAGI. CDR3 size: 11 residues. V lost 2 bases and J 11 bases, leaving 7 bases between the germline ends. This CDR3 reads CASSYRGTQHF. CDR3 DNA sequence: TGTGCCAGCAGTTACCGAGGGACCCAGCATTTT.

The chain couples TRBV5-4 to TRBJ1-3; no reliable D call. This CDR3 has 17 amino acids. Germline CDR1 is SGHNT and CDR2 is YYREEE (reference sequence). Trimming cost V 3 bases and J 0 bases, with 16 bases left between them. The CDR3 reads CASSSDPTGSSGNTIYF. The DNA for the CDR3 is TGTGCCAGCAGCTCAGACCCGACGGGGTCCTCTGGAAACACCATATATTTT.

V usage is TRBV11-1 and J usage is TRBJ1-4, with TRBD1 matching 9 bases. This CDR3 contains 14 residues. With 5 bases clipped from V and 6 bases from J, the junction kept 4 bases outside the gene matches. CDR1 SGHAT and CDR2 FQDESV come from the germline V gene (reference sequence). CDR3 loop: CASSTRDRDEKLFF. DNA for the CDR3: TGTGCCAGCAGCACCCGGGACAGGGATGAAAAACTGTTTTTT. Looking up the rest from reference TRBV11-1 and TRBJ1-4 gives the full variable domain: EAEVAQSPRYKITEKSQAVAFWCDPISGHATLYWYRQILGQGPELLVQFQDESVVDDSQLPKDRFSAERLKGVDSTLKIQPAELGDSAMYLCASSTRDRDEKLFFGSGTQLSVL.

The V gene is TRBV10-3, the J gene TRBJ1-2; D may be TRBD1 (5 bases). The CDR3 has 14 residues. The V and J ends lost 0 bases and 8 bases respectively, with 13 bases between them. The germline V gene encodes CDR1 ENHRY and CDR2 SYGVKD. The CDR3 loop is CAISESMGGSGYTF. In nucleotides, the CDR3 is TGTGCCATCAGTGAGTCGATGGGGGGGAGCGGCTACACCTTC.

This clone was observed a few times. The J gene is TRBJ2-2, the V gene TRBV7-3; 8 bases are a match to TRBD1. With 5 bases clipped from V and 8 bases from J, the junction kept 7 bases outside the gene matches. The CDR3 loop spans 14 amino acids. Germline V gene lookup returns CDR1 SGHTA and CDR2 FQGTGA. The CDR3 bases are TGTGCCAGCAGCCGCGGACAGGGCCGGGGGGAGCTGTTTTTT. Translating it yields CASSRGQGRGELFF. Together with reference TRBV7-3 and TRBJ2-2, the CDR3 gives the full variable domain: GAGVSQTPSNKVTEKGKYVELRCDPISGHTALYWYRQSLGQGPEFLIYFQGTGAADDSGLPNDRFFAVRPEGSVSTLKIQRTERGDSAVYLCASSRGQGRGELFFGEGSRLTVL.

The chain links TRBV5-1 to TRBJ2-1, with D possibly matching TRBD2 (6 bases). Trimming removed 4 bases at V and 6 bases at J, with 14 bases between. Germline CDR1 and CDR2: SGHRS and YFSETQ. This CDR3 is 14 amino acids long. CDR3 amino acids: CASSPEGRGNEQFF. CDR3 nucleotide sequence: TGCGCCAGCAGCCCCGAGGGGCGGGGCAATGAGCAGTTCTTC.

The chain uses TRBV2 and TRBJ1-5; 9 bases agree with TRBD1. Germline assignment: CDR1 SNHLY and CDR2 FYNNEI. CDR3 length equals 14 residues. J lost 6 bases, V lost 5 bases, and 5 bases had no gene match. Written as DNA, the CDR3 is TGTGCCAGCAGTCCCCGGGACAGGGTTCAGCCCCAGCATTTT. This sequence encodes CASSPRDRVQPQHF.

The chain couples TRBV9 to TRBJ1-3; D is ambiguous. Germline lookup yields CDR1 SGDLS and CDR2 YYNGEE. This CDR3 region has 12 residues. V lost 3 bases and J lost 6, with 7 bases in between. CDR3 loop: CASSDAKNTIYF. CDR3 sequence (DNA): TGTGCCAGCAGCGACGCTAAAAACACCATATATTTT.